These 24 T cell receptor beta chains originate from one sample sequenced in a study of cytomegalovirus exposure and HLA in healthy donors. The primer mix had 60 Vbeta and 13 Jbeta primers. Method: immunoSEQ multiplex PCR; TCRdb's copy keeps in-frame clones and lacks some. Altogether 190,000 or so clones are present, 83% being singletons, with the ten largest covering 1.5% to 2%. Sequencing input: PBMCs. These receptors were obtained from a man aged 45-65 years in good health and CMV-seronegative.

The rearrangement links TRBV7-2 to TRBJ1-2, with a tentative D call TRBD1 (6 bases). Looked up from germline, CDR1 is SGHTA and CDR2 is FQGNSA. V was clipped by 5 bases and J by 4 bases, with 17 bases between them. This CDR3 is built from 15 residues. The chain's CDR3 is CASSLDGQPAYGYTF. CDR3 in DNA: TGTGCCAGCAGCCTGGATGGACAGCCCGCCTATGGCTACACCTTC.

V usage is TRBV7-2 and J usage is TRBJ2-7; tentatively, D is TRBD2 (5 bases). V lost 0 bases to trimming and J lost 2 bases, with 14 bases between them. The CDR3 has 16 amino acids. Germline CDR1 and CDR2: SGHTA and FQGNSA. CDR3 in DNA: TGTGCCAGCAGCTTAGCCGCCCTCGGAGGCCCCTACGAGCAGTACTTC. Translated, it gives CASSLAALGGPYEQYF.

CDR3 amino acids: CASSAPAAGNQPQHF. The CDR3 coding sequence is TGTGCCAGCAGTGCCCCGGCGGCTGGGAATCAGCCCCAGCATTTT. The chain carries TRBV28 and TRBJ1-5; D gene ambiguous. Germline CDR1 reads MDHEN; CDR2 reads SYDVKM. Between the trimmed V and J ends, which lost 5 bases and 4 bases, there was a span of 15 bases. This CDR3 has 15 residues.

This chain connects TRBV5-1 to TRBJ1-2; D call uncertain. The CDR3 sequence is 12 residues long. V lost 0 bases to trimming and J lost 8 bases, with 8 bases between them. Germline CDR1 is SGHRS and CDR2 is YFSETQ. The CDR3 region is CASSLAGEGYTF. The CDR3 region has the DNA TGCGCCAGCAGCTTGGCTGGAGAGGGCTACACCTTC.

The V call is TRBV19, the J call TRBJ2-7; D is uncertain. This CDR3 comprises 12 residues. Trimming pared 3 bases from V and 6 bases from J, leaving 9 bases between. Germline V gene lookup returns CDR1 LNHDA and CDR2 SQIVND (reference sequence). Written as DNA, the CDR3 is TGTGCCAGTAGTATTCCTCCGGGCGAGCAGTACTTC. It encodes CASSIPPGEQYF. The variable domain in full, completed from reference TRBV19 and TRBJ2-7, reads DGGITQSPKYLFRKEGQNVTLSCEQNLNHDAMYWYRQDPGQGLRLIYYSQIVNDFQKGDIAEGYSVSREKKESFPLTVTSAQKNPTAFYLCASSIPPGEQYFGPGTRLTVT.

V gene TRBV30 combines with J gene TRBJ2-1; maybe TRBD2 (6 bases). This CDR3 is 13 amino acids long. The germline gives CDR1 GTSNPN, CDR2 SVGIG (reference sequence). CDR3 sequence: CGAKRVLFGEQFF. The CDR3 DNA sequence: TGTGGCGCCAAGCGGGTGCTCTTTGGTGAGCAGTTCTTC.

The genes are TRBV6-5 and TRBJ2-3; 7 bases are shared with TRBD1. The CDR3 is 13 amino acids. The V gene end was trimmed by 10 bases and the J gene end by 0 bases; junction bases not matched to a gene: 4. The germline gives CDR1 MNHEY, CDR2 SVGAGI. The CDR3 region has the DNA TGTGCCATTAAGGGGGCTAGCACAGATACGCAGTATTTT. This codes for CAIKGASTDTQYF.

The chain's CDR3 is CASSSPTGGNTEAFF. The CDR3 DNA is TGTGCCAGCAGTTCGCCGACAGGGGGAAACACTGAAGCTTTCTTT. J is TRBJ1-1 and V is TRBV6-5, with 9 bases lining up with TRBD1. There are 15 residues in the CDR3. Trimming took 4 bases from V and 2 from J; bases not matched to a gene: 5. The germline V gene has CDR1 MNHEY and CDR2 SVGAGI.

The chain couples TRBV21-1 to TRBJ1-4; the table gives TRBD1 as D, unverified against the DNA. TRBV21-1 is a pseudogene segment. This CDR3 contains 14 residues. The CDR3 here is CASSTQGSNEKLFF. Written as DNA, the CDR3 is TGTGCCAGCAGCACACAGGGGTCTAATGAAAAACTGTTTTTT.

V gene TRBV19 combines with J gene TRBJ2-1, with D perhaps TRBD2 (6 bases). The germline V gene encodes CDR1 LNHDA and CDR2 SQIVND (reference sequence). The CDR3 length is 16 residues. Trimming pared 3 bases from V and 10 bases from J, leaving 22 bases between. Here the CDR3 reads CASSIRGNWERGEQFF. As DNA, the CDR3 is TGTGCCAGTAGTATTCGGGGGAATTGGGAGCGAGGGGAGCAGTTCTTC. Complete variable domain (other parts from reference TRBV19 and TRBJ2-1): DGGITQSPKYLFRKEGQNVTLSCEQNLNHDAMYWYRQDPGQGLRLIYYSQIVNDFQKGDIAEGYSVSREKKESFPLTVTSAQKNPTAFYLCASSIRGNWERGEQFFGPGTRLTVL.

The CDR3 loop is CASSSFGGRELFF. The CDR3 DNA is TGTGCCAGCAGCTCCTTTGGGGGGAGGGAGCTGTTTTTT. The chain carries TRBV7-3 and TRBJ2-2, with a possible D match to TRBD2 (6 bases). Deletions cut 4 bases from V and 9 bases from J, with 12 bases between. Germline loops: CDR1 SGHTA, CDR2 FQGTGA. This CDR3 has 13 residues.

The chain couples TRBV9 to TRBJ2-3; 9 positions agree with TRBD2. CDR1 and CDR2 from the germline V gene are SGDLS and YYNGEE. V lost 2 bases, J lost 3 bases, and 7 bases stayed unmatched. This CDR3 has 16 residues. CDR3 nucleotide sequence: TGTGCCAGCAGCGTTGGACTTAGCGGGGGAACAGATACGCAGTATTTT. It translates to CASSVGLSGGTDTQYF.

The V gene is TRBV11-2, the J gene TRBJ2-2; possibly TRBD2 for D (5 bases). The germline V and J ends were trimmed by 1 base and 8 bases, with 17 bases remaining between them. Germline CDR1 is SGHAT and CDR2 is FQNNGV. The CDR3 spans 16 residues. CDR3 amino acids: CASSLVGGPGYGELFF. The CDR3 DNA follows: TGTGCCAGCAGCTTAGTTGGAGGACCGGGATATGGGGAGCTGTTTTTT.

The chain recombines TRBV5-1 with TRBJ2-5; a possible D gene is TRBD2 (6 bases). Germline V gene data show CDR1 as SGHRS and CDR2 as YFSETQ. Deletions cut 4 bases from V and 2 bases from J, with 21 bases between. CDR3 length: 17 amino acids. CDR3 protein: CASSGAGPQAVQETQYF. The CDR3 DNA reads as TGCGCCAGCAGCGGGGCGGGACCCCAGGCGGTACAAGAGACCCAGTACTTC. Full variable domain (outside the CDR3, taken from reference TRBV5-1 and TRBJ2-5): KAGVTQTPRYLIKTRGQQVTLSCSPISGHRSVSWYQQTPGQGLQFLFEYFSETQRNKGNFPGRFSGRQFSNSRSEMNVSTLELGDSALYLCASSGAGPQAVQETQYFGPGTRLLVL.

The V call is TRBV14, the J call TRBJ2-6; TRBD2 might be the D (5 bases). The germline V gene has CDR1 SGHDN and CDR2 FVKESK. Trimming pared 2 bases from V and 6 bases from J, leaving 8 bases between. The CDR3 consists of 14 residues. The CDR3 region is CASSQPGVANVLTF. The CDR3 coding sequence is TGTGCCAGCAGCCAACCCGGGGTGGCCAACGTCCTGACTTTC.

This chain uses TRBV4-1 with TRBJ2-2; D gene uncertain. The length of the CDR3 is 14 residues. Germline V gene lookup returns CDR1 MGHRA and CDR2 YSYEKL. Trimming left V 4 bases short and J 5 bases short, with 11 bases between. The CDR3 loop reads CASSRLPSTGELFF. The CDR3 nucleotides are TGCGCCAGCAGCCGCCTTCCCAGTACCGGGGAGCTGTTTTTT.

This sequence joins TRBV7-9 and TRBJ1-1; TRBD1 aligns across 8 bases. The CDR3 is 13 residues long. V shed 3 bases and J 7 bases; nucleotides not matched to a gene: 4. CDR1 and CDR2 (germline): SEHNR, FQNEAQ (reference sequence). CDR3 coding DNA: TGTGCCAGCAGCTTCGGACAGGGAGGTGAAGCTTTCTTT. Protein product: CASSFGQGGEAFF.

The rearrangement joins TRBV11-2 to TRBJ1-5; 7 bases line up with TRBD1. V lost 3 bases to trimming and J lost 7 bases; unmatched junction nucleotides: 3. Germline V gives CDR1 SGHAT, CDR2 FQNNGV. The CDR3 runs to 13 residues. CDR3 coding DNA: TGTGCCAGCAGCTTGAACAGGGGACAGCCCCAGCATTTT. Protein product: CASSLNRGQPQHF.

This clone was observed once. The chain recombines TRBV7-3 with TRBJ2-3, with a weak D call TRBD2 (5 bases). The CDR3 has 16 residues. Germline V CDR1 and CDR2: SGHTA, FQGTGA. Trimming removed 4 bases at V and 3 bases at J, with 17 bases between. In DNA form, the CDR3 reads TGTGCCAGCAGCTCCCAAGGACTCCTAAATACAGATACGCAGTATTTT. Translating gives CASSSQGLLNTDTQYF. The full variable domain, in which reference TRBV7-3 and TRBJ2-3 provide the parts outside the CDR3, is GAGVSQTPSNKVTEKGKYVELRCDPISGHTALYWYRQSLGQGPEFLIYFQGTGAADDSGLPNDRFFAVRPEGSVSTLKIQRTERGDSAVYLCASSSQGLLNTDTQYFGPGTRLTVL.

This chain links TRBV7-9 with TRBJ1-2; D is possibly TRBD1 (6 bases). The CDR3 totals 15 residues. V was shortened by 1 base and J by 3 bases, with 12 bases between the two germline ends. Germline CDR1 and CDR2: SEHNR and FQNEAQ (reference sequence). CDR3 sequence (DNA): TGTGCCAGCAGCTTAGAGGGGGGGCGCCACTATGGCTACACCTTC. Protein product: CASSLEGGRHYGYTF. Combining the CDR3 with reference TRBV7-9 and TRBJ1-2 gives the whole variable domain DTGVSQNPRHKITKRGQNVTFRCDPISEHNRLYWYRQTLGQGPEFLTYFQNEAQLEKSRLLSDRFSAERPKGSFSTLEIQRTEQGDSAMYLCASSLEGGRHYGYTFGSGTRLTVV.

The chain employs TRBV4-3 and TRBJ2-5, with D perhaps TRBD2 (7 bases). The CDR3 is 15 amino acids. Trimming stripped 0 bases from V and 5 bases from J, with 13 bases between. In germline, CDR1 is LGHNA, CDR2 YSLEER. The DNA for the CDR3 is TGCGCCAGCAGCCAAGAAGACAGGACTAGGGAGACCCAGTACTTC. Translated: CASSQEDRTRETQYF.

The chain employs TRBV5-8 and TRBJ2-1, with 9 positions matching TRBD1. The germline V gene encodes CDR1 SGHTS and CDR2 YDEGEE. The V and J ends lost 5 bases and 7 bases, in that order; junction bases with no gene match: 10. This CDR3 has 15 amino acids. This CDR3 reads CASSLGVTGGNEQFF. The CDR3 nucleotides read TGTGCCAGCAGTCTGGGAGTGACAGGGGGAAATGAGCAGTTCTTC.

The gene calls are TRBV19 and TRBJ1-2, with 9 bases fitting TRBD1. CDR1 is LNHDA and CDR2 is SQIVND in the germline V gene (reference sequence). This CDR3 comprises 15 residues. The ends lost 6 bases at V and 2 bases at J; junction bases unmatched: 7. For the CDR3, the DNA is TGTGCCAGTAGGGACAGGGGAAGTGCGAACTATGGCTACACCTTC. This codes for CASRDRGSANYGYTF. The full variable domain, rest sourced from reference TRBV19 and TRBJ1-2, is DGGITQSPKYLFRKEGQNVTLSCEQNLNHDAMYWYRQDPGQGLRLIYYSQIVNDFQKGDIAEGYSVSREKKESFPLTVTSAQKNPTAFYLCASRDRGSANYGYTFGSGTRLTVV.

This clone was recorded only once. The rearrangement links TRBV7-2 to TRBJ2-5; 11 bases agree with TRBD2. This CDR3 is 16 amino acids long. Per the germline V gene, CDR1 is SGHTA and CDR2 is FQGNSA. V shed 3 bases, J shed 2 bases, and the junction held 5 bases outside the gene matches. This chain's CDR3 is CASSLRTSGLQETQYF. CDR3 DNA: TGTGCCAGCAGCTTGCGGACTAGCGGGCTGCAAGAGACCCAGTACTTC.